These 32 T cell receptor beta chains originate from one sample sequenced in a study of spatial heterogeneity in lung cancer. Their cognate antigens are unknown. One entry per CDR3 protein, called by TCRdb with MiXCR from the 5' RACE reads. Among about 10,000 distinct CDR3 sequences, 9.5% to 15% were seen once, and the ten largest hold about 10%. Whole-study results and caveats: Within tumors, counts of expanded alpha and beta TCRs tracked tumor mutation counts.

Time point denoted: sample taken at primary tumor resection. The starting material was lung tumor tissue, obtained at surgery. These receptors originate from a male donor with early-stage non-small cell lung cancer.

This clonotype was detected many times. This beta chain is an off-target read within a library intended for alpha chains, so its frequency means little. The chain is built from TRBV10-3 and TRBJ1-3; D perhaps matches TRBD1 (6 bases). V lost 6 bases and J 2 bases, leaving 8 bases between the germline ends. The CDR3 contains 13 residues. CDR1 and CDR2 from the germline V gene are ENHRY and SYGVKD. CDR3 nucleotides: TGTGCCATCAGATCAGGGGCTGGAAACACCATATATTTT. Residues: CAIRSGAGNTIYF.

This clonotype was found many times. This beta chain is an unintended read in a library built for alpha chains; its size means little. This chain uses TRBV28 with TRBJ1-6; weak D call: TRBD1 (6 bases). V lost 2 bases and J 0 bases, leaving 11 bases between the germline ends. Germline CDR1 reads MDHEN; CDR2 reads SYDVKM. This CDR3 spans 17 amino acids. The CDR3 DNA is TGTGCCAGCAGTTTAACCTTGGACAGCTCCTATAATTCACCCCTCCACTTT. Protein sequence: CASSLTLDSSYNSPLHF.

This clonotype was seen many times. For a library built for alpha chains, this beta chain is a stray read; little rests on its size. This chain joins TRBV9 and TRBJ2-3, with D uncertain. Germline V gene sequence: CDR1 SGDLS, CDR2 YYNGEE. V lost 0 bases and J 6 bases, leaving 8 bases between the germline ends. The CDR3 consists of 13 residues. Here the CDR3 DNA reads TGTGCCAGCAGCGTAGAGGGATTTGATACGCAGTATTTT. Translation: CASSVEGFDTQYF.

This clonotype was counted many times. This beta chain was picked up by a library intended for alpha chains and is off target, so its count carries little meaning. The gene calls are TRBV12-5 and TRBJ2-1, with 15 bases matching TRBD2. This CDR3 region has 19 residues. With V trimmed by 5 bases and J by 7 bases, 15 bases remained unmatched. Looked up from germline, CDR1 is LGHNT and CDR2 is FRNRAP. This CDR3 reads CASGLQPRTSGRDYNEQFF. The DNA for the CDR3 is TGTGCTAGTGGTCTCCAACCCCGGACTAGCGGGAGGGATTATAATGAGCAGTTCTTC.

In regard to this clonotype: This beta chain represents an off-target read in a library built for alpha chains; its size is of limited meaning. CDR3: CASSWDGANYGYTF. The CDR3 DNA reads TGCGCCAGCAGCTGGGACGGAGCTAACTATGGCTACACCTTC. V usage is TRBV5-1 and J usage is TRBJ1-2; the D gene is possibly TRBD1 (5 bases). From germline, CDR1 is SGHRS and CDR2 YFSETQ. V was cut by 3 bases and J by 0 bases, with 9 bases left in between. The CDR3 extends over 14 amino acids.

For this clonotype: This beta chain is a stray read from a library made for alpha chains; its abundance is not meaningful. The J gene is TRBJ1-1, the V gene TRBV7-8; a possible D gene is TRBD1 (6 bases). The CDR3 is 16 amino acids. Germline CDR1 is SGHVS and CDR2 is FQNEAQ. Trimming left V 2 bases short and J 0 bases short, with 13 bases between. The CDR3 sequence: CASSLYRGSMNTEAFF. The CDR3, as DNA: TGTGCCAGCAGCTTATATAGGGGGAGCATGAACACTGAAGCTTTCTTT.

Points on this clonotype: This beta chain came through as a stray read in a library set up for alpha chains, and its size says little. The chain has TRBV4-2 and TRBJ2-3; 9 nucleotides agree with TRBD2. Germline V lookup: CDR1 LGHNA, CDR2 YNFKEQ. The V segment lost 0 bases and the J segment 4 bases; nucleotides outside the gene matches: 2. This CDR3 spans 15 amino acids. CDR3 nucleotide sequence: TGTGCCAGCAGCCAAGATGGCGGGAGGGCAGATACGCAGTATTTT. This translates into CASSQDGGRADTQYF.

This clonotype has ten or more counts. For a library built for alpha chains, this beta chain is a stray read; little rests on its size. The chain has TRBV20-1 and TRBJ1-4; 10 nucleotides line up with TRBD1. Per the germline V gene, CDR1 is DFQATT and CDR2 is SNEGSKA (reference sequence). There are 15 residues in the CDR3. With V trimmed by 3 bases and J by 8 bases, 9 bases remained unmatched. The CDR3 region has the DNA TGCAGTGCTAGGGCACCCGGGACAGGGGCAGAAAAACTGTTTTTT. Its protein product is CSARAPGTGAEKLFF.

At least ten counts were recorded for this clonotype. In a library made to pick up alpha chains, this beta chain is a stray read with a size that means little. The V and J genes are TRBV5-1 and TRBJ2-7, with D possibly TRBD2 on 6 matching bases. Germline assignment: CDR1 SGHRS and CDR2 YFSETQ. The CDR3 is 14 amino acids. Trimming pared 4 bases from V and 3 bases from J, leaving 14 bases between. CDR3 bases: TGCGCCAGCAGCCCGCGGCGGGAAGGCTACGAGCAGTACTTC. As protein: CASSPRREGYEQYF.

This clonotype showed up just a few times. The size of this beta chain means little, since it is a stray read in a library made for alpha chains. This sequence joins TRBV6-2 or TRBV6-3 and TRBJ1-5; D unclear. Germline CDR1 MNHEY, CDR2 SVGEGT. This CDR3 region has 20 residues. Trimming removed 2 bases at V and 0 bases at J, with 23 bases between. The CDR3 region has the DNA TGTGCCAGCAGTTACCTTCGGTCGGAGGACTCAGCTTATAGCAATCAGCCCCAGCATTTT. It encodes CASSYLRSEDSAYSNQPQHF.

This clonotype counts as medium-sized. The library was designed around alpha chains, so this beta chain is a stray read whose abundance carries little weight. The rearrangement links TRBV29-1 to TRBJ2-3; 8 bases fit TRBD2. CDR3 length: 17 amino acids. The junction had 14 bases not matched to a gene; V was cut back by 3 bases and J by 3 bases. Germline CDR1 SQVTM, CDR2 ANQGSEA. This chain's CDR3 is CSVDRRFSGKGTDTQYF. Written as DNA, the CDR3 is TGCAGCGTTGACCGCCGTTTTAGCGGGAAGGGTACAGATACGCAGTATTTT.

Many counts were recorded for this clonotype. This beta chain is an unintended read in a library built for alpha chains; its size means little. V gene TRBV29-1 combines with J gene TRBJ1-1; 7 bases fit TRBD1. With 7 bases clipped from V and 6 bases from J, the junction kept 8 bases outside the gene matches. CDR1 and CDR2 (germline): SQVTM, ANQGSEA. This CDR3 is built from 12 residues. The DNA of the CDR3 is TGCAGCGCGAAGACAGGGATCTCTGAAGCTTTCTTT. Translation gives CSAKTGISEAFF.

This clonotype was counted at least ten times. This beta chain is a stray read from a library made for alpha chains; its abundance is not meaningful. V gene TRBV20-1 combines with J gene TRBJ2-3, with 10 bases lining up with TRBD2. J was trimmed by 1 base and V by 2 bases; bases with no gene match: 3. The CDR3 is 15 residues long. Germline assignment: CDR1 DFQATT and CDR2 SNEGSKA (reference sequence). CDR3 region: CSARRGTSGTDTQYF. DNA for the CDR3: TGCAGTGCTAGAAGGGGGACTAGCGGCACAGATACGCAGTATTTT.

Many counts were recorded for this clonotype. This beta chain is a stray read from a library made for alpha chains; its abundance is not meaningful. The chain couples TRBV4-1 to TRBJ2-1; D uncertain. With 3 bases removed from V and 3 bases from J, the gap between germline ends came to 18 bases. This CDR3 comprises 17 residues. Germline V gene data show CDR1 as MGHRA and CDR2 as YSYEKL. CDR3 nucleotide sequence: TGCGCCAGCAGCCAGGCCCCCGGGCCTGGGATCTACAATGAGCAGTTCTTC. The encoded protein is CASSQAPGPGIYNEQFF.

This clonotype was counted at least ten times. This beta chain is a stray sequence in a library constructed for alpha chains; its clone size is not meaningful. This chain uses TRBV11-2 with TRBJ2-1, with TRBD2 matching over 7 bases. Germline assignment: CDR1 SGHAT and CDR2 FQNNGV. CDR3 length equals 14 residues. The V gene end was trimmed by 2 bases and the J gene end by 7 bases; junction bases not matched to a gene: 5. The CDR3 spells CASSLFAGANEQFF. As DNA, the CDR3 is TGTGCCAGCAGCTTATTTGCGGGAGCTAATGAGCAGTTCTTC.

This clonotype has a count of ten or more. Because this beta chain is a stray read in a library intended to capture alpha chains, its abundance should not be given much weight. The chain carries TRBV20-1 and TRBJ2-1; D not resolved. The germline CDR1 and CDR2 sequences are DFQATT and SNEGSKA (reference sequence). V lost 3 bases to trimming and J lost 0 bases, with 15 bases between them. This CDR3 region has 16 residues. The CDR3 DNA sequence: TGCAGTGCTAGGCCCCCCATCAGGAGCTCCTACAATGAGCAGTTCTTC. Its translation is CSARPPIRSSYNEQFF.

Ten or more counts support this clonotype. The size of this beta chain means little, since it is a stray read in a library made for alpha chains. The chain uses TRBV19 and TRBJ2-2, with 8 bases that match TRBD1. The CDR3 has 16 residues. J was trimmed by 2 bases and V by 1 base; bases with no gene match: 3. Germline V CDR1 and CDR2: LNHDA, SQIVND (reference sequence). The CDR3 loop reads CASSIGQGTNTGELFF. For the CDR3, the DNA is TGTGCCAGTAGTATAGGACAGGGGACAAACACCGGGGAGCTGTTTTTT.

This clonotype is medium-sized (0.01 to 0.1%) by share. The size of this beta chain means little, since it is a stray read in a library made for alpha chains. The chain has TRBV6-2 or TRBV6-3 and TRBJ1-1, with no clear D. The germline V gene encodes CDR1 MNHEY and CDR2 SVGEGT. V lost 1 base and J 4 bases, leaving 1 base between the germline ends. The CDR3 contains 11 residues. The CDR3 DNA follows: TGTGCCAGCAGTTACTTCACTGAAGCTTTCTTT. Protein product: CASSYFTEAFF.

This clonotype was counted many times. This beta chain appears as a stray read in a library generated for alpha chains; its size is not informative. The chain couples TRBV24-1 to TRBJ1-1, with 7 bases matching TRBD1. This CDR3 comprises 14 residues. V shed 4 bases and J 8 bases; nucleotides not matched to a gene: 9. Germline CDR1 KGHDR, CDR2 SFDVKD. CDR3 residues: CATSDPRQGGEAFF. The CDR3 DNA reads as TGTGCCACCAGTGACCCCCGTCAGGGGGGGGAAGCTTTCTTT.

This clonotype has at least ten counts. The library was designed around alpha chains, so this beta chain is a stray read whose abundance carries little weight. The V gene is TRBV24-1, the J gene TRBJ2-2; 14 positions agree with TRBD2. Trimming cost V 10 bases and J 3 bases; bases outside gene matches: 3. Germline V gene lookup returns CDR1 KGHDR and CDR2 SFDVKD. The CDR3 runs to 15 residues. The CDR3 is CATQGLAGDTGELFF. The CDR3 DNA reads as TGTGCCACTCAGGGACTAGCGGGAGACACCGGGGAGCTGTTTTTT.

This clonotype occurred many times. Because the library targeted alpha chains, this beta chain is an off-target read whose size means little. The chain links TRBV20-1 to TRBJ1-3, with TRBD1 identical over 10 bases. Germline V lookup: CDR1 DFQATT, CDR2 SNEGSKA (reference sequence). With 6 bases clipped from V and 3 bases from J, the junction kept 8 bases outside the gene matches. The CDR3 has 15 amino acids. CDR3: CSAALTGGFGNTIYF. CDR3 bases: TGCAGTGCCGCCCTGACAGGGGGCTTTGGAAACACCATATATTTT.

This clonotype was detected a few times. This beta chain was picked up by a library intended for alpha chains and is off target, so its count carries little meaning. V is TRBV20-1 and J is TRBJ2-7; D is ambiguous. The CDR3 consists of 14 residues. Between the trimmed V and J ends, which lost 6 bases and 1 base, there was a span of 16 bases. The germline V gene encodes CDR1 DFQATT and CDR2 SNEGSKA (reference sequence). The CDR3 loop reads CSAPQQRASYEQYF. The CDR3 coding sequence is TGCAGTGCCCCGCAGCAACGCGCTTCCTACGAGCAGTACTTC.

As concerns this clonotype: In a library made to pick up alpha chains, this beta chain is a stray read with a size that means little. This CDR3 reads CASQLGVDTYTDTQYF. DNA of the CDR3: TGTGCCAGCCAACTTGGGGTGGACACATACACAGATACGCAGTATTTT. The chain recombines TRBV7-2 with TRBJ2-3; D is possibly TRBD1 (5 bases). The CDR3 has 16 amino acids. Trimming cost V 8 bases and J 2 bases, with 20 bases left between them. Looked up from germline, CDR1 is SGHTA and CDR2 is FQGNSA.

This clonotype was picked up many times. With the library built for alpha chains, this beta chain is off target and its frequency is not meaningful. The CDR3 is CASRVGGGTGELFF. The CDR3 DNA reads as TGTGCCAGTCGAGTAGGGGGAGGCACCGGGGAGCTGTTTTTT. The V call is TRBV19, the J call TRBJ2-2; D tentatively fits TRBD1 or TRBD2 (6 bases each). Germline V gives CDR1 LNHDA, CDR2 SQIVND (reference sequence). The CDR3 length is 14 residues. V shed 8 bases and J shed 4 bases, with 14 bases lying between them. Using reference TRBV19 and TRBJ2-2 for the parts outside the CDR3, the full variable domain is DGGITQSPKYLFRKEGQNVTLSCEQNLNHDAMYWYRQDPGQGLRLIYYSQIVNDFQKGDIAEGYSVSREKKESFPLTVTSAQKNPTAFYLCASRVGGGTGELFFGEGSRLTVL.

By share, this clonotype ranks as medium-sized. With the library built for alpha chains, this beta chain is off target and its frequency is not meaningful. The chain is built from TRBV20-1 and TRBJ2-3, with 7 bases identical to TRBD1. The germline V gene encodes CDR1 DFQATT and CDR2 SNEGSKA (reference sequence). V was pared by 4 bases and J by 5 bases, with 9 bases of the junction left unmatched. This CDR3 region has 14 residues. CDR3 in amino acids: CSAMNTGVEDTQYF. DNA for the CDR3: TGCAGTGCTATGAATACAGGGGTGGAAGATACGCAGTATTTT.

This clonotype was picked up many times. Found in a library prepared for alpha chains, this beta chain is an off-target read, and its abundance has little meaning. V and J are TRBV7-9 and TRBJ2-5; no definite D call. Germline lookup yields CDR1 SEHNR and CDR2 FQNEAQ (reference sequence). The V and J ends lost 3 bases and 5 bases respectively, with 7 bases between them. CDR3 length equals 12 residues. The CDR3 sequence: CASSFRMETQYF. The CDR3 bases are TGTGCCAGCAGCTTCAGGATGGAGACCCAGTACTTC.

By share, this clonotype counts as medium-sized. This beta chain turned up in a library designed for alpha chains; as an off-target read, its abundance says little. V gene TRBV10-1 combines with J gene TRBJ2-3, with D unclear. The V gene's germline CDR1 is WNHNN and CDR2 SYGVQD (reference sequence). V lost 3 bases and J lost 5, with 9 bases in between. The CDR3 covers 13 residues. The CDR3 sequence: CASSEGMGDTQYF. CDR3 sequence (DNA): TGCGCCAGCAGTGAAGGGATGGGAGATACGCAGTATTTT.

This clonotype is judged medium-sized (0.01 to 0.1%). Since the library was made to target alpha chains, this beta chain is a stray read and its abundance is not meaningful. The CDR3 sequence is CSARKGIKTEAFF. For the CDR3, the DNA is TGCAGTGCTCGGAAGGGTATAAAGACTGAAGCTTTCTTT. V and J are TRBV20-1 and TRBJ1-1; D is unclear. The CDR3 covers 13 residues. Trimming left V 5 bases short and J 5 bases short, with 15 bases between. CDR1 is DFQATT and CDR2 is SNEGSKA in the germline V gene (reference sequence).

This clonotype was picked up many times. This beta chain is an unintended read in a library built for alpha chains; its size means little. This chain joins TRBV27 and TRBJ2-1; 7 nucleotides line up with TRBD1. CDR1 and CDR2 from the germline V gene are MNHEY and SMNVEV (reference sequence). This CDR3 has 12 residues. Unmatched junction bases numbered 3, after V lost 7 bases and J lost 6 bases. The CDR3 loop is CASTGDSNEQFF. In DNA form, the CDR3 reads TGTGCCAGCACCGGGGACAGCAATGAGCAGTTCTTC.

This clonotype was seen more than once but under ten times. This beta chain is a stray read from a library made for alpha chains; its abundance is not meaningful. V gene TRBV12-3 or TRBV12-4 combines with J gene TRBJ1-1, with a possible D match to TRBD1 (6 bases). This CDR3 comprises 12 residues. The germline V and J ends were trimmed by 6 bases and 8 bases, with 13 bases remaining between them. CDR3 nucleotide sequence: TGTGCCAGCAGCAGGACCGGGACAGAAGCTTTCTTT. Translated: CASSRTGTEAFF.

This clonotype was counted many times. Little can be read into the size of this beta chain, an off-target read in a library designed for alpha chains. The CDR3 DNA follows: TGTGCCAGCAGCCTAACTTTAGCGGGAGCGATAGATACGCAGTATTTT. Amino acid sequence: CASSLTLAGAIDTQYF. The chain recombines TRBV7-9 with TRBJ2-3; 9 nucleotides agree with TRBD2. The CDR3 is made up of 16 amino acids. The germline CDR1 and CDR2 sequences are SEHNR and FQNEAQ (reference sequence). J gave up 5 bases and V 5 bases, and 11 bases lay outside the gene matches. The full variable domain, its missing parts supplied by reference TRBV7-9 and TRBJ2-3, is DTGVSQNPRHKITKRGQNVTFRCDPISEHNRLYWYRQTLGQGPEFLTYFQNEAQLEKSRLLSDRFSAERPKGSFSTLEIQRTEQGDSAMYLCASSLTLAGAIDTQYFGPGTRLTVL.

This clonotype is termed large. Being off target in a library aimed at alpha chains, this beta chain has a size of little meaning. The chain carries TRBV28 and TRBJ2-7; D uncertain. From germline, CDR1 is MDHEN and CDR2 SYDVKM. Trimming removed 8 bases from V and 0 bases from J, with 14 bases in between. The CDR3 totals 14 residues. In nucleotides, the CDR3 is TGTGCCAGCCATCCCCGATATAGCTCCTACGAGCAGTACTTC. Translated, it gives CASHPRYSSYEQYF.